A selection of T cell receptor beta chains follows, all from one sample in a study of vaccination and CD4 T cells after COVID-19. Their recognized antigens are unknown. TCRdb recomputed calls from the PCR reads with MiXCR, one row per CDR3 protein. The sample contains 8,400 or so distinct CDR3 sequences, roughly 60% of which appear only once. This material consisted of cultured CD4+ T cells from blood, taken after SARS-CoV-2 vaccination. The receptors were sampled from a human donor with COVID-19. CDR3s include the opening cysteine and the closing phenylalanine or tryptophan. A D gene is named only where the DNA matches it firmly. A clone size is listed for some rows: how often the clone was seen (once, few, many), or a class if it is expanded.

clone_size	cdr3_length	d_call	v_call	j_call	cdr3_nt	cdr3_aa
.	13	.	TRBV2	TRBJ1-1	TGTGCCAGCAGTGGACAGACGAACACTGAAGCTTTCTTT	CASSGQTNTEAFF
.	16	TRBD1	TRBV6-5	TRBJ1-1	TGTGCCAGCAGTTACGACCGGACAGGGAGGGTCACTGAAGCTTTCTTT	CASSYDRTGRVTEAFF
.	13	.	TRBV6-1	TRBJ1-1	TGTGCCAGCAGTAATCAAGGGAACACTGAAGCTTTCTTT	CASSNQGNTEAFF
.	14	.	TRBV7-2	TRBJ2-1	TGTGCCAGCAGCCCAGGGAATGTGAACAATGAGCAGTTCTTC	CASSPGNVNNEQFF
.	13	.	TRBV7-2	TRBJ1-4	TGTGCCAGCAGCTCGGGCCCAAATGAAAAACTGTTTTTT	CASSSGPNEKLFF
.	14	.	TRBV19	TRBJ1-5	TGTGCCAGTCTGGACGGAGCCGGCAATCAGCCCCAGCATTTT	CASLDGAGNQPQHF
.	14	TRBD1	TRBV5-1	TRBJ1-6	TGCGCCAGCAGCCACACAGGGGAGGATTCACCCCTCCACTTT	CASSHTGEDSPLHF
.	12	.	TRBV25-1	TRBJ2-5	TGTGCCAGCAGGGGGGAATACGAGACCCAGTACTTC	CASRGEYETQYF
.	17	TRBD1	TRBV6-1	TRBJ1-2	TGTGCCAGCAGTGTTGGGACAGGGGTTTTAGGGGACTATGGCTACACCTTC	CASSVGTGVLGDYGYTF
few	14	.	TRBV7-3	TRBJ1-1	TGTGCCAGCAGCAGCGCCAGGGTCGGGACTGAAGCTTTCTTT	CASSSARVGTEAFF
.	14	.	TRBV28	TRBJ2-1	TGTGCCAGCAAAAATGGGGGCACCGGGCATGAGCAGTTCTTC	CASKNGGTGHEQFF
.	16	TRBD2	TRBV20-1	TRBJ2-3	TGCAGTGCTAGAGATTGGGGACTAGCGGGGACTAATACGCAGTATTTT	CSARDWGLAGTNTQYF
few	12	.	TRBV30	TRBJ1-2	TGTGCCTGGAGTGCCAGGGACCTTGGCTACACCTTC	CAWSARDLGYTF
.	15	.	TRBV7-2	TRBJ2-1	TGTGCCAGCAGCCCTCCGGGGATTCCTAGGGGTGAGCAGTTCTTC	CASSPPGIPRGEQFF
.	13	.	TRBV7-2	TRBJ2-5	TGTGCCAGCAGCCCGGGAGTACAGAAGACCCAGTACTTC	CASSPGVQKTQYF
.	14	.	TRBV2	TRBJ1-1	TGTGCCAGCATCAGGTACGGTGGGAACACTGAAGCTTTCTTT	CASIRYGGNTEAFF
.	15	TRBD1	TRBV15	TRBJ1-1	TGTGCCACCAGCAGATCCCCCGACAGGGAGGCTGAAGCTTTCTTT	CATSRSPDREAEAFF
.	14	.	TRBV6-1	TRBJ1-1	TGTGCCAGCTCGCAACGGCAGCTGAACACTGAAGCTTTCTTT	CASSQRQLNTEAFF
once	15	.	TRBV5-1	TRBJ1-5	TGCGCCAGCAGCTTGTCCGGGGGTAGCAATCAGCCCCAGCATTTT	CASSLSGGSNQPQHF
.	14	.	TRBV12-3/TRBV12-4	TRBJ2-7	TGTGCCAGCAGTAAAGGGGGGGGAGCCTACGAGCAGTACTTC	CASSKGGGAYEQYF
.	11	TRBD1	TRBV5-8	TRBJ1-1	TGTGCCAGCAGCAGGACAGGTGAAGCTTTCTTT	CASSRTGEAFF
medium-sized	18	.	TRBV6-1	TRBJ2-7	TGTGCCAGCAGTGAAGCGGGTGTTAATGTGGGGGGAAAATACGAGCAGTACTTC	CASSEAGVNVGGKYEQYF
.	13	.	TRBV6-1	TRBJ1-3	TGTGCCATCACCCCCCAAACTGGAAACACCATATATTTT	CAITPQTGNTIYF
.	17	.	TRBV7-9	TRBJ2-5	TGTGCCAGCAGCTTAGTATCCGGGGGCACCTCACGAGAGACCCAGTACTTC	CASSLVSGGTSRETQYF
few	15	.	TRBV6-1	TRBJ2-5	TGTGCCAGCTTTACAGGGCAGGCGGTTCGAGAGACCCAGTACTTC	CASFTGQAVRETQYF
.	15	.	TRBV6-1	TRBJ1-3	TGTGCCAGCAGCCAAACCGCCCTCTCTGGAAACACCATATATTTT	CASSQTALSGNTIYF
.	15	.	TRBV2	TRBJ1-2	TGTGCCAGCGGGTCCCTTGAGGATGGGTTAAGGGGCTACACCTTC	CASGSLEDGLRGYTF
.	13	TRBD1	TRBV11-1	TRBJ1-2	TGTGCCAGCAGCAGAGACAGGGCGGATGGCTACACCTTC	CASSRDRADGYTF
.	14	.	TRBV10-3	TRBJ2-1	TGTGCCATCAGCGGACAGACCTCCTACAATGAGCAGTTCTTC	CAISGQTSYNEQFF
.	18	TRBD2	TRBV5-8	TRBJ2-1	TGTGCCAGCAGATATGCCGGGACTAGCGGGGGGTCATACAATGAGCAGTTCTTC	CASRYAGTSGGSYNEQFF
.	14	.	TRBV10-1	TRBJ1-2	TGCGCCAGCAGTGAGAAGGGGGGAGGGTATGGCTACACCTTC	CASSEKGGGYGYTF
.	14	.	TRBV18	TRBJ2-7	TGTGCCAGCTCACCACTTCCCCACTCCTACGAGCAGTACTTC	CASSPLPHSYEQYF
.	15	TRBD1	TRBV24-1	TRBJ2-5	TGTGCCACCAGTCCCTCAGGGGGCGCTTTTGAGACCCAGTACTTC	CATSPSGGAFETQYF
.	14	.	TRBV6-1	TRBJ1-3	TGTGCCAGCAGTCCGAGAGGGTATGGAAACACCATATATTTT	CASSPRGYGNTIYF
.	16	TRBD1	TRBV6-1	TRBJ2-3	TGTGCCAGCAGCGAAGCTCTGGGGCAGGGGGCCGCTACGCAGTATTTT	CASSEALGQGAATQYF
few	15	.	TRBV6-1	TRBJ1-5	TGTGCCAGCAGTCCCACAGGGACTAGCAATCAGCCCCAGCATTTT	CASSPTGTSNQPQHF
few	14	.	TRBV6-1	TRBJ1-1	TGTGCCAGCAGTGGGGGACGCCTTGGGGCTGAAGCTTTCTTT	CASSGGRLGAEAFF
once	14	.	TRBV20-1	TRBJ1-3	TGCAGTGCCGCCCTCCTGGGGGCTGGAAACACCATATATTTT	CSAALLGAGNTIYF
.	14	.	TRBV6-5	TRBJ1-1	TGTGCCAGCAGTTATGGCTCTCGAGGCACTGAAGCTTTCTTT	CASSYGSRGTEAFF
few	14	.	TRBV6-1	TRBJ1-2	TGTGCCAGCAGTGAATCCCCAGATTACTATGGCTACACCTTC	CASSESPDYYGYTF
few	14	TRBD1	TRBV7-2	TRBJ1-5	TGTGCCAGCAGCACTCGACAGGGGGCGCAGCCCCAGCATTTT	CASSTRQGAQPQHF
.	12	.	TRBV11-3	TRBJ2-5	TGTGCCAGCAGCTATACTGGGGAGACCCAGTACTTC	CASSYTGETQYF
.	16	TRBD1	TRBV27	TRBJ1-2	TGTGCCAGCAGTTTATCAGGGGGCCTTAATAACTATGGCTACACCTTC	CASSLSGGLNNYGYTF
few	15	TRBD1	TRBV27	TRBJ1-6	TGTGCCAGCCGGGGACAGGGGGCTAGTAATTCACCCCTCCACTTT	CASRGQGASNSPLHF
.	13	.	TRBV24-1	TRBJ1-5	TGTGCCACCGCAAAAAATAGCAATCAGCCCCAGCATTTT	CATAKNSNQPQHF
.	14	.	TRBV7-2	TRBJ2-3	TGTGCCAGCACCCCGGTCTCCCACGTAGATACGCAGTATTTT	CASTPVSHVDTQYF
.	17	TRBD1	TRBV9	TRBJ2-7	TGTGCCAGCAGCGTAGGCCCCTCCGGAACAGGGGGTATCGAGCAGTACTTC	CASSVGPSGTGGIEQYF
.	14	.	TRBV12-3/TRBV12-4	TRBJ2-2	TGTGCCAGCAGCTTCAGAACGAACACCGGGGAGCTGTTTTTT	CASSFRTNTGELFF
.	13	TRBD1	TRBV19	TRBJ1-2	TGTGCCAGTAGTAAGGGGGCGCTCTATGGCTACACCTTC	CASSKGALYGYTF
.	15	.	TRBV5-1	TRBJ2-2	TGCGCCAGCAGCTCCGGCCGGGGGAGGACCGGGGAGCTGTTTTTT	CASSSGRGRTGELFF
few	12	.	TRBV7-9	TRBJ1-2	TGTGCCAGCAGCTTAATATCCTCCGGCTACACCTTC	CASSLISSGYTF
.	13	.	TRBV20-1	TRBJ2-4	TGCAGTGCTGTACAGGTAGCCAAAAACATTCAGTACTTC	CSAVQVAKNIQYF
.	15	TRBD1	TRBV19	TRBJ1-5	TGTGCCAGTAGTGCGAGGACAGGGCACAATCAGCCCCAGCATTTT	CASSARTGHNQPQHF
.	15	.	TRBV27	TRBJ2-5	TGTGCCAGCTCCTATGCTGGCGCAGCGCGTGAGACCCAGTACTTC	CASSYAGAARETQYF
.	14	TRBD1	TRBV6-1	TRBJ1-1	TGTGCCAGCAGATCAGGGGGCCCGGACACTGAAGCTTTCTTT	CASRSGGPDTEAFF
.	16	.	TRBV2	TRBJ2-2	TGTGCCAGCAGTGACCTCACGACAGTTCCCACCGGGGAGCTGTTTTTT	CASSDLTTVPTGELFF
few	12	.	TRBV6-1	TRBJ1-6	TGTGCCAGCGCCATCCGGGCCGGACCCCTCCACTTT	CASAIRAGPLHF
.	16	.	TRBV27	TRBJ1-3	TGTGCCAGCAGTCCGACAGGTGGCTTGTCTGGAAACACCATATATTTT	CASSPTGGLSGNTIYF
once	16	TRBD2	TRBV10-3	TRBJ2-5	TGTGCCATCAGTGATTTCGGTAGCGGGGGGGACGAGACCCAGTACTTC	CAISDFGSGGDETQYF
.	13	.	TRBV19	TRBJ1-1	TGTGCCAGTAGTATCCGCTATGGCACTGAAGCTTTCTTT	CASSIRYGTEAFF